These 27 T cell receptor beta chains were all obtained from the same sample, sequenced in a study of OX40 agonist ivuxolimab in advanced cancers. Clones were read by immunoSEQ multiplex PCR, and TCRdb kept only the in-frame ones, dropping some. The data hold over 9,000 clones, with 70% to 80% observed a single time. Sequenced material: CD4+ or CD8+ T cells sorted from blood, taken in a trial of the OX40 agonist ivuxolimab. Receptor source: an adult with an advanced solid tumor such as melanoma, head and neck, liver or kidney cancer.

V is TRBV10-3 and J is TRBJ2-7, with D maybe TRBD2 (5 bases). CDR1 is ENHRY, CDR2 SYGVKD, per germline. This CDR3 is 13 amino acids long. Trimming took 2 bases from V and 5 from J, leaving 10 bases between them. The CDR3 protein is CAISEAPLDEQYF. In nucleotides, the CDR3 is TGTGCCATCAGTGAGGCGCCACTAGACGAGCAGTACTTC.

The chain recombines TRBV19 with TRBJ2-7; possible D gene TRBD2, 6 bases. Germline CDR1 reads LNHDA; CDR2 reads SQIVND (reference sequence). This CDR3 has 13 residues. Trimming removed 3 bases at V and 3 bases at J, with 9 bases between. Here the CDR3 reads CASSMRDHYEQYF. In DNA, the CDR3 is TGTGCCAGTAGTATGCGGGACCACTACGAGCAGTACTTC.

This clone is deemed medium-sized. V and J are TRBV9 and TRBJ1-1; TRBD1 matches 7 bases. The CDR3 has 15 residues. V was pared by 0 bases and J by 3 bases, with 5 bases of the junction left unmatched. Per germline, CDR1 SGDLS and CDR2 YYNGEE. The CDR3 region is CASSVETGEDTEAFF. The CDR3, as DNA: TGTGCCAGCAGCGTAGAAACAGGGGAAGACACTGAAGCTTTCTTT.

The rearrangement links TRBV27 to TRBJ1-2; tentative D call: TRBD1 (6 bases). V lost 5 bases to trimming and J lost 7 bases, with 23 bases between them. Germline-derived CDR1 and CDR2 are MNHEY and SMNVEV (reference sequence). The CDR3 contains 16 residues. The DNA of the CDR3 is TGTGCCAGCAGTCAACTGGACCGACAGGCTGGAGCTGGCTACACCTTC. Protein sequence: CASSQLDRQAGAGYTF.

J is TRBJ2-3 and V is TRBV4-3; 9 bases are shared with TRBD1. This CDR3 comprises 17 residues. The junction had 5 bases not matched to a gene; V was cut back by 1 base and J by 0 bases. Germline V gene sequence: CDR1 LGHNA, CDR2 YSLEER. CDR3 nucleotides: TGCGCCAGCAGCCAAGGTCGGGACAGGGTCAGCACAGATACGCAGTATTTT. It codes for CASSQGRDRVSTDTQYF.

CDR3 protein: CALRQTHTNTEAFF. DNA for the CDR3: TGTGCCCTCCGACAGACCCACACGAACACTGAAGCTTTCTTT. This chain joins TRBV10-3 and TRBJ1-1, with D perhaps TRBD1 (5 bases). The CDR3 totals 14 residues. Germline V lookup: CDR1 ENHRY, CDR2 SYGVKD. The ends were cut back, 11 bases at V and 1 base at J, with 17 bases in the middle.

J is TRBJ2-7 and V is TRBV7-3; 11 nucleotides match TRBD1. Germline V lookup: CDR1 SGHTA, CDR2 FQGTGA. V dropped 5 bases and J dropped 2; count of bases not matched to a gene: 2. The length of the CDR3 is 14 residues. CDR3: CASSPGQGAYEQYF. DNA for the CDR3: TGTGCCAGCAGCCCGGGACAGGGGGCCTACGAGCAGTACTTC.

This rearrangement joins TRBV15 to TRBJ1-2; 10 bases line up with TRBD1. The CDR3 length is 16 residues. Germline V lookup: CDR1 LNHNV, CDR2 YYDKDF (reference sequence). The V segment lost 0 bases and the J segment 7 bases; nucleotides outside the gene matches: 8. CDR3 region: CATSREAGTGEGGYTF. The CDR3 DNA reads TGTGCCACCAGCAGAGAAGCCGGGACAGGGGAGGGTGGCTACACCTTC.

V usage is TRBV27 and J usage is TRBJ2-7, with D maybe TRBD2 (6 bases). CDR3 size: 14 residues. Trimming cost V 2 bases and J 3 bases, with 11 bases left between them. The V gene's germline CDR1 is MNHEY and CDR2 SMNVEV (reference sequence). CDR3 coding DNA: TGTGCCAGCAGTTTAGGGGGGTCACGCTACGAGCAGTACTTC. Its translation: CASSLGGSRYEQYF.

V gene TRBV9 combines with J gene TRBJ1-2; D is unresolved. This CDR3 contains 14 residues. Trimming shortened V by 6 bases and J by 3 bases, and 15 bases separated the two germline ends. Per germline, CDR1 SGDLS and CDR2 YYNGEE. The CDR3: CASTRQIFDYGYTF. CDR3 bases: TGTGCCAGCACCCGCCAGATTTTTGACTATGGCTACACCTTC.

The V and J genes are TRBV7-9 and TRBJ2-6; 7 nucleotides agree with TRBD1. The CDR3 covers 17 residues. Trimming removed 4 bases from V and 2 bases from J; junction bases left unmatched: 8. From germline, CDR1 is SEHNR and CDR2 FQNEAQ (reference sequence). CDR3 coding DNA: TGTGCCAGCAGCTCTGAGAACGACAGGGCTGGGGCCAACGTCCTGACTTTC. This encodes CASSSENDRAGANVLTF.

The chain links TRBV19 to TRBJ2-7; TRBD2 might be the D (5 bases). In germline, CDR1 is LNHDA, CDR2 SQIVND (reference sequence). The length of the CDR3 is 15 residues. Trimming took off 3 bases at V and 2 bases at J, with 14 bases between the two ends. In nucleotides, the CDR3 is TGTGCCAGTAGTATGTTGGCTAGCTCCACCTACGAGCAGTACTTC. Translated, it gives CASSMLASSTYEQYF.

The chain joins TRBV7-9 to TRBJ1-1; weak D call: TRBD1 (6 bases). Trimming stripped 2 bases from V and 0 bases from J, with 10 bases between. Germline V gene sequence: CDR1 SEHNR, CDR2 FQNEAQ (reference sequence). This CDR3 contains 15 residues. For the CDR3, the DNA is TGTGCCAGCAGCTTAATGGAGGGGGTGAACACTGAAGCTTTCTTT. Its translation is CASSLMEGVNTEAFF. Variable domain in full (rest from reference TRBV7-9 and TRBJ1-1): DTGVSQNPRHKITKRGQNVTFRCDPISEHNRLYWYRQTLGQGPEFLTYFQNEAQLEKSRLLSDRFSAERPKGSFSTLEIQRTEQGDSAMYLCASSLMEGVNTEAFFGQGTRLTVV.

The genes are TRBV6-6 and TRBJ2-3; D ambiguous. The germline V gene has CDR1 MNHNY and CDR2 SVGAGI (reference sequence). This CDR3 has 12 amino acids. V lost 5 bases and J lost 0, with 3 bases in between. CDR3 in amino acids: CASSHSTDTQYF. CDR3 nucleotides: TGTGCCAGCAGTCACAGCACAGATACGCAGTATTTT.

The V call is TRBV4-3, the J call TRBJ1-1, with D unclear. Germline loops: CDR1 LGHNA, CDR2 YSLEER. The V end was cut by 0 bases, the J end by 6 bases, with 8 bases between. The CDR3 is 13 residues long. The CDR3 spells CASSQDGRPEAFF. Here the CDR3 DNA reads TGCGCCAGCAGCCAAGACGGGAGGCCTGAAGCTTTCTTT.

The chain uses TRBV19 and TRBJ1-1; D possibly corresponds to TRBD1 (5 bases). The CDR3 consists of 17 residues. Looked up from germline, CDR1 is LNHDA and CDR2 is SQIVND (reference sequence). Trimming removed 4 bases from V and 3 bases from J, with 21 bases in between. In DNA, the CDR3 is TGTGCCAGTAGTAGGGGAGGGGAATGGGGTCGGGACACTGAAGCTTTCTTT. The encoded protein is CASSRGGEWGRDTEAFF.

The chain has TRBV27 and TRBJ2-1, with 10 nucleotides matching TRBD1. With 4 bases clipped from V and 9 bases from J, the junction kept 12 bases outside the gene matches. Germline V gene data show CDR1 as MNHEY and CDR2 as SMNVEV (reference sequence). The CDR3 length is 16 residues. Written as DNA, the CDR3 is TGTGCCAGCAGTTCGGTTGACCGGGACAGGGGACTTGAGCAGTTCTTC. Protein product: CASSSVDRDRGLEQFF.

This chain links TRBV6-4 with TRBJ2-2, with 9 bases fitting TRBD1. V shed 4 bases and J 3 bases; nucleotides not matched to a gene: 0. The germline V gene has CDR1 MRHNA and CDR2 SNTAGT. This CDR3 has 14 residues. As DNA, the CDR3 is TGTGCCAGCAGTGGGACAGGGGACACCGGGGAGCTGTTTTTT. Translated: CASSGTGDTGELFF.

The chain uses TRBV11-2 and TRBJ2-5; D is uncertain. From germline, CDR1 is SGHAT and CDR2 FQNNGV. The CDR3 extends over 15 amino acids. V was pared by 1 base and J by 1 base, with 10 bases between. Written as DNA, the CDR3 is TGTGCCAGCAGCTTAGGGTTCCAACTCCAAGAGACCCAGTACTTC. It specifies CASSLGFQLQETQYF.

The chain recombines TRBV30 with TRBJ2-5; D may match TRBD1 or TRBD2 (7 bases each). The CDR3 runs to 13 residues. The V end lost 4 bases, the J end lost 7 bases, and 16 bases lay between the germline ends. Germline CDR1 reads GTSNPN; CDR2 reads SVGIG (reference sequence). CDR3 nucleotide sequence: TGTGCCTGGACGACAGGGAGGGTTCTGACCCAGTACTTC. Its protein is CAWTTGRVLTQYF. Variable domain in full (rest from reference TRBV30 and TRBJ2-5): SQTIHQWPATLVQPVGSPLSLECTVEGTSNPNLYWYRQAAGRGLQLLFYSVGIGQISSEVPQNLSASRPQDRQFILSSKKLLLSDSGFYLCAWTTGRVLTQYFGPGTRLLVL.

The V and J genes are TRBV7-3 and TRBJ2-1; 8 nucleotides match TRBD1. Germline CDR1 and CDR2: SGHTA and FQGTGA. The length of the CDR3 is 17 residues. Losses at the gene ends were 4 bases for V and 2 bases for J; bases not matched to a gene: 10. The CDR3 region has the DNA TGTGCCAGCAGCTCCGTCGGGACAGGAGCACCCTACAATGAGCAGTTCTTC. It specifies CASSSVGTGAPYNEQFF.

The gene calls are TRBV5-6 and TRBJ2-1, with 11 bases fitting TRBD1. CDR1 and CDR2 from the germline V gene are SGHDT and YYEEEE. The length of the CDR3 is 18 residues. The V segment lost 2 bases and the J segment 0 bases; nucleotides outside the gene matches: 7. The CDR3 region is CASSLVFGTGGSYNEQFF. Written as DNA, the CDR3 is TGTGCCAGCAGCTTAGTCTTCGGGACAGGGGGCTCCTACAATGAGCAGTTCTTC. The full variable domain, in which reference TRBV5-6 and TRBJ2-1 provide the parts outside the CDR3, is DAGVTQSPTHLIKTRGQQVTLRCSPKSGHDTVSWYQQALGQGPQFIFQYYEEEERQRGNFPDRFSGHQFPNYSSELNVNALLLGDSALYLCASSLVFGTGGSYNEQFFGPGTRLTVL.

The chain recombines TRBV11-1 with TRBJ2-6; no reliable D call. Deletions cut 3 bases from V and 2 bases from J, with 5 bases between. This CDR3 comprises 14 residues. Germline CDR1 reads SGHAT; CDR2 reads FQDESV (reference sequence). Here the CDR3 reads CASSFGTGANVLTF. CDR3 nucleotides: TGTGCCAGCAGCTTTGGGACTGGGGCCAACGTCCTGACTTTC.

Turning to this clone: Relative to the germline gene, one junction end is altered; a read error may explain this. The chain links TRBV5-3 to TRBJ1-4, with D unresolved. TRBV5-3 is annotated as an ORF whose role is uncertain. CDR3 length: 19 amino acids. The CDR3 DNA reads as TGTGCCAGAAGCTTGGCCCGGGAGGAGTATACCACAACTAATGAAGAACTGTTTTTT. Its protein product is CARSLAREEYTTTNEELFF.

The chain joins TRBV19 to TRBJ2-2; D is unresolved. Looked up from germline, CDR1 is LNHDA and CDR2 is SQIVND (reference sequence). Between the trimmed V and J ends, which lost 2 bases and 3 bases, there was a span of 1 base. This CDR3 is built from 12 residues. The CDR3 region has the DNA TGTGCCAGTAGTATACACACCGGGGAGCTGTTTTTT. Translation: CASSIHTGELFF.

This clone was observed a single time. This chain uses TRBV7-8 with TRBJ1-6; D not certain. V dropped 2 bases and J dropped 0 bases, with 8 bases sitting between them. From germline, CDR1 is SGHVS and CDR2 FQNEAQ. CDR3 length equals 16 residues. Here the CDR3 DNA reads TGTGCCAGCAGCTTAACCCTCAGCTCCTATAATTCACCCCTCCACTTT. This encodes CASSLTLSSYNSPLHF.

This rearrangement joins TRBV19 to TRBJ1-5; 8 nucleotides agree with TRBD1. CDR1 and CDR2 from the germline V gene are LNHDA and SQIVND (reference sequence). The CDR3 loop spans 15 amino acids. V was pared by 5 bases and J by 4 bases, with 7 bases of the junction left unmatched. CDR3 amino acids: CASSEYRDRNQPQHF. In DNA form, the CDR3 reads TGTGCCAGTAGTGAATACCGGGACAGGAATCAGCCCCAGCATTTT.